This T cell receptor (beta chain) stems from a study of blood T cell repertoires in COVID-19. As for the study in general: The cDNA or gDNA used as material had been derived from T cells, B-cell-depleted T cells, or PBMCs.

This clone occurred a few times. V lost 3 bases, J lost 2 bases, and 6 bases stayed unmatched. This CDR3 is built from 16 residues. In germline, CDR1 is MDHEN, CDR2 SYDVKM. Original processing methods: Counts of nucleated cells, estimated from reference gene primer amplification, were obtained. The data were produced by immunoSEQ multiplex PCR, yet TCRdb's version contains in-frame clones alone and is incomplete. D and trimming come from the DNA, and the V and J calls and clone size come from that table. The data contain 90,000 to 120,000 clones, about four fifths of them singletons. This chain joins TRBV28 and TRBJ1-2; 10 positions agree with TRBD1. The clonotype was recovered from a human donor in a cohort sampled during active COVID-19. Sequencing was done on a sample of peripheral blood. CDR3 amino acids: CASSFIGTGENYGYTF. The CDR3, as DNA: TGTGCCAGCAGTTTTATTGGGACAGGGGAAAACTATGGCTACACCTTC.